One T cell receptor (beta chain) is described in this entry. It has no known antigen specificity. The record has no base qualities; no much larger clone is one base away. Using the deep immunoSEQ assay, multiplex PCR amplified TCR CDR3 regions from genomic DNA. Extracted genomic DNA from each cell subset was spread evenly across all wells of several immunoSEQ 96-well plates, with each plate serving as a replicate. For sorted subsets, 150 to 250 ng of genomic DNA, equivalent to about 30,000 T cell genomes, went into each replicate PCR. The purified libraries were quantified using a Qubit 3.0 fluorometer, sized with a Bioanalyzer 2100, and then quantified again using the KAPA Library Quantification kit. A separate single-read 150-cycle Illumina NextSeq 550 flow cell was used to sequence each immunoSEQ 96-well plate. In the paper's pipeline: Because the immunoSEQ output included only junctional sequences and no quality scores, the filtering could not be the same as the filtering used for full-length reads. To assign V/J genes and CDR3, sequences were annotated against IMGT germline references using PyIR, a Python wrapper for IgBLAST v1.9. Reads were filtered out if the reads had weak V/J assignments (E-value above 1e-6), no CDR3, stop codons, out-of-frame junctions, or ambiguous translated residues. A V3J clonotype was defined by an identical inferred V gene, J gene, and CDR3 amino acid sequence. Percentage overlap between repertoires was computed as shared unique clonotypes divided by the size of the smaller repertoire. Richness of each repertoire was evaluated using RTK rarefaction, the Chao1 estimator, and Recon v2.1 estimates of unobserved clonotypes. Generation probabilities for all TCRbeta clonotypes obtained by the gDNA method from a handful of donors were computed using OLGA. In TCRdb, the immuneACCESS table is reduced to in-frame sequences with V and J assigned. These tables do not hold every clone; where another copy was compared, an unresolved V gene accounts for under half, and the others remain unexplained. V, J and clone size derive from that table, while D and trimming were established from the DNA sequence. Counted in this sample were approximately 2,000,000 clones; less than 95% of them appeared once. In total, the top ten clones hold approximately 0.4% of the sample.

V sheds 2 bases and J sheds 7 bases, leaving 11 bases between their ends. CDR1 and CDR2 are drawn from the germline V gene: MNHEY, SVGAGI. Including cysteine and phenylalanine, the CDR3 has 14 amino acids. The sequence is cut down to CDR3 DNA, 42 bases in frame from base 1. These data are taken from a study of shared clonotypes between healthy human individuals (dated by TCRdb to 2019 to 2021). Turning to the overall study: The cohort comprised a couple of women and a few men aged 18 to 49 years. For each donor, CD4 naive and CD4 memory were each run on three plates, CD8 naive on two plates, and CD8 memory on one plate. The study deeply sequenced blood TCR repertoires of about 5 healthy adults to estimate repertoire size and the extent of clonotype sharing between individuals. To increase sequencing depth and limit assay-specific biases, TCR repertoire library preparation and sequencing were carried out by different laboratories using diverse techniques. Leukapheresis yielded between about 0.85 and 10 billion PBMCs per donor. The paper's findings and limits, for the study overall: The small number of donors limited the genetic and exposure-history diversity represented. Only blood was sampled, and tissue TCR repertoires likely differ from those in blood. Based on pairwise subsampling, the degree of clonotype sharing among donors was expected to be affected by sequencing depth. Larger estimated clonotype richness was generally found for naive subsets than for memory subsets. Compared with non-shared clonotypes, the clonotypes found in all four sorted-subset donors had higher generation probabilities. Incomplete sequencing was indicated by rarefaction of sorted-subset datasets, despite the large sequencing depth. Across a handful of donors, around 5% of naive CD4, around 3.5% of naive CD8, roughly 2.3% of memory CD4, and over 0.35% of memory CD8 clonotypes were shared.

The donors were healthy, HIV-negative adults with no recently reported acute infections or vaccinations. Every donor was a Caucasian adult residing in Nashville, Tennessee, USA. Magnetic negative selection was used to enrich CD4+ T cells, after which naive cells were positively selected on CD45RA and the negative fraction became the memory subset. Blood was collected by leukapheresis, and PBMCs were isolated by Ficoll-Histopaque density gradient centrifugation and then cryopreserved in liquid nitrogen vapor phase. Purity and quantity of every magnetically sorted T cell population were checked by analytical flow cytometry. Genomic DNA was isolated from each sorted fraction and quantified by UV absorbance on a Nanodrop 2000c.

What was sequenced was naive CD4+ T cells from PBMCs. The cell subset or site label here, explained by the study, means: CD45RA+ positively selected. The TCR originated in a man aged 18 to 29 in good health. Some clones in this sample may be carry-over from other donors' samples. This chain joins TRBV6-5 to TRBJ1-4; the D gene is unclear. The CDR3 has the sequence CASSYALVGEKLFF. The DNA reads TGTGCCAGCAGTTACGCATTGGTTGGTGAAAAACTGTTTTTT.